This TCR beta chain was captured in a study of regulatory T cells in long-lasting Graves disease. Study-wide results and caveats: The persistent group shared roughly 2,700 public clonotypes, more than the 950 to 1,000 shared by new patients.

In its sample, this clonotype was seen many times. The antigen remains unidentified. Through Arm-PCR of CDR3 regions and iRepertoire HTBI primers, TCR beta libraries were built. Authors' methods: Identified across the samples were 62 TRBV segments and more than twelve TRBJ segments. TCRdb ran MiXCR on the multiplex PCR reads and lists one entry per CDR3 protein. The V and J calls here are based on TCRdb, not the publication. Of some 430,000 distinct CDR3 sequences listed, around a fifth are singletons. Time point in this sample: persistent/refractory GD, antithyroid drugs over 5 years with positive TRAb. The TCR library was made from RNA that had been extracted from PBMCs in TRIzol. Diagnoses of Graves' disease were made by American Thyroid Association guidelines. The clonotype originates from a female donor with Graves disease. Source: peripheral blood mononuclear cells (PBMCs), taken when the disease was refractory, from a patient treated with antithyroid drugs.

The CDR3 DNA reads as TGTGCCAGCAGTCCACCAGGGCCTAATGAAAAACTGTTTTTT. Protein product: CASSPPGPNEKLFF. This chain connects TRBV27 to TRBJ1-4; D may be TRBD1 (5 bases). This CDR3 has 14 residues. Deletions cut 5 bases from V and 3 bases from J, with 10 bases between. Looked up from germline, CDR1 is MNHEY and CDR2 is SMNVEV (reference sequence).